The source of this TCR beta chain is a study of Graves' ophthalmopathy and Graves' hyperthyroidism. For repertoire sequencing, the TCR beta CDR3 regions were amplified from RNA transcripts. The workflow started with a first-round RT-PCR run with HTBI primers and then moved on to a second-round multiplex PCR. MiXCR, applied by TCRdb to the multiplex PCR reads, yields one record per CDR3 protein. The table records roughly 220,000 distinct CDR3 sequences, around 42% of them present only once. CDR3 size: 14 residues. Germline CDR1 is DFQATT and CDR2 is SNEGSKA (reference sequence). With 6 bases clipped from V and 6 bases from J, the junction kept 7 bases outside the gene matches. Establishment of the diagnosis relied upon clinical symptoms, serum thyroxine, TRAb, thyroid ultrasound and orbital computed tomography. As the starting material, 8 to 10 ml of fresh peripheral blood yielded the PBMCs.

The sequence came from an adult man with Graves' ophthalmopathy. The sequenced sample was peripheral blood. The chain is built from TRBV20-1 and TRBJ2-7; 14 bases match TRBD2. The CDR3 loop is CSAPLGLAGAEQYF. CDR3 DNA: TGCAGTGCCCCCTTGGGACTAGCGGGAGCCGAGCAGTACTTC.